One sample yielded the 29 T cell receptor beta chains listed below, sequenced in a study of T-cell reconstitution after alpha-beta-depleted transplantation in children. During its preparation, the TCRbeta library received unique molecular identifiers. TCRdb re-derived calls from the PCR reads in MiXCR, one entry per CDR3 protein. The sample holds 400,000 to 500,000 distinct CDR3 sequences; about a tenth are singletons and the top ten take 4.5% to 7%. Material: PBMCs from the stem cell graft donor, obtained from the stem cell graft. The receptor source for this set is a human donor who donated a stem cell graft to a child with acute myeloid leukemia.

The table lists this clonotype with a few counts. The V and J genes are TRBV20-1 and TRBJ1-2, with D unresolved. V dropped 4 bases and J dropped 0 bases, with 12 bases sitting between them. Germline values: CDR1 DFQATT, CDR2 SNEGSKA (reference sequence). There are 14 residues in the CDR3. The CDR3 protein is CSAMSLSANYGYTF. The CDR3 DNA reads as TGCAGTGCTATGTCTTTATCAGCTAACTATGGCTACACCTTC.

The chain employs TRBV7-2 and TRBJ2-7, with a weak D call TRBD1 (6 bases). The CDR3 loop spans 14 amino acids. The germline CDR1 and CDR2 sequences are SGHTA and FQGNSA. Trimming cost V 5 bases and J 1 base, with 12 bases left between them. The CDR3 spells CASSARTGSYEQYF. The CDR3, as DNA: TGTGCCAGCAGCGCCCGAACAGGGTCCTACGAGCAGTACTTC.

This clonotype has at least ten counts. The chain is built from TRBV5-5 and TRBJ1-5, with 10 bases identical to TRBD1. V dropped 3 bases and J dropped 5; count of bases not matched to a gene: 2. CDR1 is SGHKS, CDR2 YYEKEE, per germline (reference sequence). The CDR3 is 14 residues long. The CDR3 DNA follows: TGTGCCAGCAGCTGGGACAGGGGACATCAGCCCCAGCATTTT. It is translated as CASSWDRGHQPQHF. Combining the CDR3 with reference TRBV5-5 and TRBJ1-5 gives the whole variable domain DAGVTQSPTHLIKTRGQQVTLRCSPISGHKSVSWYQQVLGQGPQFIFQYYEKEERGRGNFPDRFSARQFPNYSSELNVNALLLGDSALYLCASSWDRGHQPQHFGDGTRLSIL.

The chain carries TRBV3-1 and TRBJ1-5; TRBD1 might be the D (5 bases). The CDR3 has 18 residues. Trimming took off 3 bases at V and 3 bases at J, with 21 bases between the two ends. The germline gives CDR1 LGHDT, CDR2 YNNKEL (reference sequence). CDR3 DNA sequence: TGTGCCAGCAGCCACCTCAAAAACCCGGGGCAATACAATCAGCCCCAGCATTTT. This sequence encodes CASSHLKNPGQYNQPQHF. Drawing the rest from reference TRBV3-1 and TRBJ1-5, the complete variable domain is DTAVSQTPKYLVTQMGNDKSIKCEQNLGHDTMYWYKQDSKKFLKIMFSYNNKELIINETVPNRFSPKSPDKAHLNLHINSLELGDSAVYFCASSHLKNPGQYNQPQHFGDGTRLSIL.

J is TRBJ2-5 and V is TRBV6-2 or TRBV6-3, with 14 positions matching TRBD2. Trimming at V came to 4 bases and at J to 4 bases, leaving 2 bases not matched to a gene. Germline V CDR1 and CDR2: MNHEY, SVGEGT. The CDR3 runs to 15 residues. The CDR3 coding sequence is TGTGCCAGCAGTTCCGGGACTAGCGGGGGAGAGACCCAGTACTTC. It yields the protein CASSSGTSGGETQYF.

The chain carries TRBV11-1 and TRBJ2-1, with 7 bases identical to TRBD1. CDR1 SGHAT and CDR2 FQDESV come from the germline V gene (reference sequence). The CDR3 has 13 amino acids. J was trimmed by 11 bases and V by 3 bases; bases with no gene match: 7. In DNA form, the CDR3 reads TGTGCCAGCAGCTTCTCAGGGGGACGTAAGCAGTTCTTC. Encoded protein: CASSFSGGRKQFF.

There are many counts of this clonotype. J is TRBJ2-4 and V is TRBV5-1, with a possible D match to TRBD1 (6 bases). V was pared by 4 bases and J by 0 bases, with 14 bases between. The CDR3 runs 16 residues. Looked up from germline, CDR1 is SGHRS and CDR2 is YFSETQ. The CDR3 loop reads CASSRDRNLAKNIQYF. The CDR3 bases are TGCGCCAGCAGCCGAGACAGGAATCTAGCCAAAAACATTCAGTACTTC.

This clonotype has a handful of counts. The V gene is TRBV6-6, the J gene TRBJ2-2, with TRBD2 as a possible D gene (6 bases). The CDR3 sequence is 13 residues long. Looked up from germline, CDR1 is MNHNY and CDR2 is SVGAGI (reference sequence). The germline V and J ends were trimmed by 7 bases and 5 bases, with 11 bases remaining between them. The CDR3 DNA reads TGTGCCAGCACGGGGGTCGGGACCGGGGAGCTGTTTTTT. Translating it yields CASTGVGTGELFF.

This clonotype was observed a handful of times. The genes are TRBV5-1 and TRBJ2-2, with D perhaps being TRBD1 or TRBD2 (5 bases each). The CDR3 has 13 amino acids. V dropped 4 bases and J dropped 5 bases, with 9 bases sitting between them. The germline V gene encodes CDR1 SGHRS and CDR2 YFSETQ. The CDR3 reads CASSPWGTGELFF. CDR3 coding DNA: TGCGCCAGCAGCCCGTGGGGGACCGGGGAGCTGTTTTTT.

V gene TRBV18 combines with J gene TRBJ2-7; the match to TRBD1 covers 11 bases. V was pared by 2 bases and J by 5 bases, with 8 bases of the junction left unmatched. Germline CDR1 KGHSH, CDR2 LQKENI. This CDR3 has 16 residues. The DNA of the CDR3 is TGTGCCAGCTCACCAACTCCGGGACAGGGGGACCACGAGCAGTACTTC. It specifies CASSPTPGQGDHEQYF.

The J gene is TRBJ2-1, the V gene TRBV5-1; 9 bases match TRBD2. The V gene end was trimmed by 0 bases and the J gene end by 8 bases; junction bases not matched to a gene: 12. The CDR3 is 17 amino acids. Germline V gives CDR1 SGHRS, CDR2 YFSETQ. The CDR3 DNA reads TGCGCCAGCAGCTTGGATTGGCCTAGCGGGATTGGCGATGAGCAGTTCTTC. As protein: CASSLDWPSGIGDEQFF.

This clonotype has more than one count but fewer than ten. The V call is TRBV5-1, the J call TRBJ1-2; possible D gene TRBD1, 5 bases. Deletions cut 4 bases from V and 5 bases from J, with 12 bases between. CDR1 is SGHRS, CDR2 YFSETQ, per germline. The CDR3 contains 13 residues. The CDR3 protein is CASSVGTAYGYTF. The DNA for the CDR3 is TGCGCCAGCAGCGTCGGGACGGCTTATGGCTACACCTTC.

This rearrangement joins TRBV7-2 to TRBJ2-1; perhaps TRBD1 as D (5 bases). Between the trimmed V and J ends, which lost 5 bases and 4 bases, there was a span of 15 bases. The CDR3 length is 15 residues. The germline V gene has CDR1 SGHTA and CDR2 FQGNSA. The CDR3 DNA sequence: TGTGCCAGCAGCCCCCGCAGGGTTGGGTACAATGAGCAGTTCTTC. The encoded protein is CASSPRRVGYNEQFF.

As concerns this clonotype: The junction does not match germline at one end; this may be a read error. The chain couples TRBV5-1 to TRBJ2-1; 7 bases line up with TRBD1. The CDR3 loop spans 11 amino acids. Germline assignment: CDR1 SGHRS and CDR2 YFSETQ. CDR3 in DNA: TGCGCCAGCAGCTTGGGACAGGGACCGATCTTC. The encoded protein is CASSLGQGPIF.

J is TRBJ2-3 and V is TRBV7-6; D is perhaps TRBD1 or TRBD2 (5 bases each). The V end lost 5 bases, the J end lost 6 bases, and 24 bases lay between the germline ends. The CDR3 runs to 17 residues. Germline V gives CDR1 SGHVS, CDR2 FNYEAQ. The CDR3 loop reads CASSGSPPGRWDDTQYF. DNA for the CDR3: TGTGCCAGCAGCGGTTCCCCCCCGGGACGGTGGGATGATACGCAGTATTTT.

This clonotype was observed at least ten times. The rearrangement joins TRBV27 to TRBJ1-6; 7 nucleotides line up with TRBD1. The CDR3 is 14 residues long. Germline values: CDR1 MNHEY, CDR2 SMNVEV (reference sequence). V gave up 6 bases and J gave up 14 bases; unmatched junction bases: 13. The CDR3 sequence is CASSGGTAPSALHF. CDR3 in DNA: TGTGCCAGCAGCGGGGGGACAGCACCCTCGGCCCTCCACTTT.

This clonotype was seen more than once but under ten times. The chain recombines TRBV7-2 with TRBJ2-5; TRBD1 matches at 7 bases. Germline V gene lookup returns CDR1 SGHTA and CDR2 FQGNSA. The CDR3 is made up of 15 amino acids. With 3 bases clipped from V and 5 bases from J, the junction kept 9 bases outside the gene matches. CDR3 nucleotide sequence: TGTGCCAGCAGCTTCCAAACCGGGACAGCTGAGACCCAGTACTTC. Translated: CASSFQTGTAETQYF.

This clonotype was counted ten times or more. The chain links TRBV6-5 to TRBJ2-5; no clear D gene. The CDR3 extends over 13 amino acids. Germline V gives CDR1 MNHEY, CDR2 SVGAGI. The V gene lost 4 bases and the J gene lost 5 bases, with 11 bases spanning the gap. CDR3 region: CASSSTFRETQYF. The CDR3 DNA reads as TGTGCCAGCAGTTCGACTTTTCGGGAGACCCAGTACTTC.

The chain uses TRBV10-3 and TRBJ2-7; D not resolved. Germline CDR1 reads ENHRY; CDR2 reads SYGVKD. CDR3 length equals 12 residues. V lost 8 bases and J lost 5, with 13 bases in between. CDR3 DNA: TGTGCCATCGGGTTGCCATCCGACGAGCAGTACTTC. This sequence encodes CAIGLPSDEQYF.

V gene TRBV6-5 combines with J gene TRBJ2-7, with 9 bases lining up with TRBD1. The ends lost 4 bases at V and 3 bases at J; junction bases unmatched: 7. In germline, CDR1 is MNHEY, CDR2 SVGAGI. CDR3 length: 15 residues. CDR3 protein: CASSLGDRARYEQYV. The CDR3, as DNA: TGTGCCAGCAGTTTGGGGGACAGGGCACGCTACGAGCAGTACGTC.

The rearrangement uses TRBV6-1 and TRBJ2-4, with 7 positions matching TRBD1. The CDR3 has 16 amino acids. Germline values: CDR1 MNHNS, CDR2 SASEGT. The V and J ends lost 6 bases and 6 bases, in that order; junction bases with no gene match: 14. This chain's CDR3 is CASSTRQGVTGNIQYF. The CDR3 coding sequence is TGTGCCAGCAGCACCAGACAGGGCGTAACTGGAAACATTCAGTACTTC.

This clonotype showed up just a few times. The gene calls are TRBV5-1 and TRBJ1-2; TRBD1 matches 8 bases. This CDR3 comprises 15 residues. Germline CDR1 reads SGHRS; CDR2 reads YFSETQ. Trimming removed 0 bases from V and 4 bases from J; junction bases left unmatched: 5. Here the CDR3 DNA reads TGCGCCAGCAGCTTGGGACAGGGGCCCTCCTATGGCTACACCTTC. Translating it yields CASSLGQGPSYGYTF.

The rearrangement uses TRBV12-3 or TRBV12-4 and TRBJ2-7; 9 bases line up with TRBD1. This CDR3 is 14 amino acids long. V lost 5 bases and J lost 6; bases outside the gene matches: 8. CDR3 bases: TGTGCCAGCAGTCCCGGGACAGGGTATTTCGAGCAGTACTTC. It translates to CASSPGTGYFEQYF.

This clonotype was recorded at least ten times. The V and J genes are TRBV6-5 and TRBJ2-1; D perhaps matches TRBD1 (5 bases). Trimming left V 0 bases short and J 9 bases short, with 12 bases between. This CDR3 spans 14 amino acids. Germline CDR1 is MNHEY and CDR2 is SVGAGI. CDR3 coding DNA: TGTGCCAGCAGTTACTCCGGACAAAAGGGTGAGCAGTTCTTC. Protein product: CASSYSGQKGEQFF.

The chain employs TRBV5-6 and TRBJ2-5; D not certain. V gave up 4 bases and J gave up 4 bases, with 14 bases separating them. The germline gives CDR1 SGHDT, CDR2 YYEEEE. This CDR3 is 14 amino acids long. CDR3 DNA sequence: TGTGCCAGCAGCCCCGAGTTTGTACGAGAGACCCAGTACTTC. This gives the protein CASSPEFVRETQYF.

The V gene is TRBV20-1, the J gene TRBJ2-3, with D perhaps being TRBD1 or TRBD2 (5 bases each). This CDR3 comprises 13 residues. Germline-derived CDR1 and CDR2 are DFQATT and SNEGSKA (reference sequence). V was trimmed by 5 bases and J by 1 base, leaving 10 bases between them. In nucleotides, the CDR3 is TGCAGTGCTGCTGGGGGAGGCACAGATACGCAGTATTTT. It specifies CSAAGGGTDTQYF.

This clonotype was seen many times. The CDR3 region is CASSDLGPEQFF. Written as DNA, the CDR3 is TGTGCCAGCAGTGATTTGGGTCCTGAGCAGTTCTTC. The rearrangement links TRBV6-1 to TRBJ2-1, with unresolved D. Trimming removed 3 bases from V and 9 bases from J, with 9 bases in between. CDR1 MNHNS and CDR2 SASEGT come from the germline V gene. The CDR3 contains 12 residues.

This clonotype was counted ten times or more. The chain recombines TRBV12-3 or TRBV12-4 with TRBJ2-1, with 7 nucleotides matching TRBD1. The CDR3 has 13 residues. V lost 5 bases and J lost 3; bases outside the gene matches: 1. The CDR3 DNA reads TGTGCCAGCAGTACAGGGGACTACAATGAGCAGTTCTTC. Translation: CASSTGDYNEQFF.

A few counts support this clonotype. The chain combines TRBV12-3 or TRBV12-4 with TRBJ1-1, with 8 bases fitting TRBD1. The V gene end was trimmed by 7 bases and the J gene end by 3 bases; junction bases not matched to a gene: 4. This CDR3 has 13 residues. The CDR3 reads CASIQGVHTEAFF. The CDR3 DNA reads as TGTGCCAGCATACAGGGGGTCCACACTGAAGCTTTCTTT.